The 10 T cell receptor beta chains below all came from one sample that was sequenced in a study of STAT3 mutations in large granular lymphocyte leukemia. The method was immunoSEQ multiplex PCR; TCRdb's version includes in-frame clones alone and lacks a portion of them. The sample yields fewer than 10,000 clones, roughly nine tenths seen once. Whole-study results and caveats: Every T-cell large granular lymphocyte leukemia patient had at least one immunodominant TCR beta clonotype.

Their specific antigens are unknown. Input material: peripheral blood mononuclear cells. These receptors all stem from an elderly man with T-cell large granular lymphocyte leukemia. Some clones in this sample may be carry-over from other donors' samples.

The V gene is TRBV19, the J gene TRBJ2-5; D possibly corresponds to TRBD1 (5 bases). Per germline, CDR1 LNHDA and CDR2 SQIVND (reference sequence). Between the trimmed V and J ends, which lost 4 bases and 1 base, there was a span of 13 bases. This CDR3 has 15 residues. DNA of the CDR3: TGTGCCAGTAGTAGGAACAGGAGTCCCCAAGAGACCCAGTACTTC. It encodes CASSRNRSPQETQYF.

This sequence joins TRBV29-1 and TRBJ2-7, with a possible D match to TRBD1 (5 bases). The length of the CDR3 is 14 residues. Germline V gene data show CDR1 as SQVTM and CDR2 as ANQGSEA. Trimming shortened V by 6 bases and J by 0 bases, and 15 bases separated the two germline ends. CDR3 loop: CSVQSTDSSYEQYF. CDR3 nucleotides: TGCAGCGTCCAAAGTACAGACAGCTCCTACGAGCAGTACTTC.

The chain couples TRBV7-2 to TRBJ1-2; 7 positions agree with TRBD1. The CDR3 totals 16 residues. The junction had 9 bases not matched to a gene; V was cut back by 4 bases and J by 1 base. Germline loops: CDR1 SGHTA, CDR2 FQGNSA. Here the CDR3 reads CASSSSGGGINYGYTF. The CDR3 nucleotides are TGTGCCAGCAGCTCCTCAGGGGGGGGAATTAACTATGGCTACACCTTC.

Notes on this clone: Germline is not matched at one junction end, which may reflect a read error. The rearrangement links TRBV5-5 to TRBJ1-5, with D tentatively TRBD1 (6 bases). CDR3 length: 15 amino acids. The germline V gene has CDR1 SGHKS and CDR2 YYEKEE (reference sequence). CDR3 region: CASSLEGGSHQPQHF. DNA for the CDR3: TGTGCCAGCAGCTTGGAAGGGGGTAGCCATCAGCCCCAGCATTTT.

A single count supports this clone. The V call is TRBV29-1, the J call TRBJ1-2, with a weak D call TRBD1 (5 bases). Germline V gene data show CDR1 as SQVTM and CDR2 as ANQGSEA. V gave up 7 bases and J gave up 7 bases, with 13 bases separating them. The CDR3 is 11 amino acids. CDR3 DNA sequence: TGCAGCGGAGGACATGTCGGTGGCTACACCTTC. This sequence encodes CSGGHVGGYTF.

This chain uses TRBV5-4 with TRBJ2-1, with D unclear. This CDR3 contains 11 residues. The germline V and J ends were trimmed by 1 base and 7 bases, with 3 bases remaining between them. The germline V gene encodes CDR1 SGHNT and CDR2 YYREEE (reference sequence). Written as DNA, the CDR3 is TGTGCCAGCAGCTTGACTAATGAGCAGTTCTTC. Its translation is CASSLTNEQFF. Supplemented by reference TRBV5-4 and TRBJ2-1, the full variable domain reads ETGVTQSPTHLIKTRGQQVTLRCSSQSGHNTVSWYQQALGQGPQFIFQYYREEENGRGNFPPRFSGLQFPNYSSELNVNALELDDSALYLCASSLTNEQFFGPGTRLTVL.

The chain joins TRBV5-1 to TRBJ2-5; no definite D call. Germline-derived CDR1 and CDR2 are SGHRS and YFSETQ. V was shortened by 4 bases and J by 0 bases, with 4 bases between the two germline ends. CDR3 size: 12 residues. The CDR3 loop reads CASSLNQETQYF. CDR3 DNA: TGCGCCAGCAGCCTAAACCAAGAGACCCAGTACTTC.

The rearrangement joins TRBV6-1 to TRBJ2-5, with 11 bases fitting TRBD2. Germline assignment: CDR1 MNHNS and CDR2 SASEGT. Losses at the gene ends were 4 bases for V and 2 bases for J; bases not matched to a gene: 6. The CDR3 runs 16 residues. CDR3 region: CASSALAGVGQETQYF. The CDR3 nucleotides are TGTGCCAGCAGTGCACTAGCGGGGGTGGGTCAAGAGACCCAGTACTTC.

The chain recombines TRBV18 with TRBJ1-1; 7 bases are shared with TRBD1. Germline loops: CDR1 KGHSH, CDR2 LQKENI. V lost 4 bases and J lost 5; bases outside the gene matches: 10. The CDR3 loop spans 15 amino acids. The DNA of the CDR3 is TGTGCCAGCTCACTCCCACAGGGGCGGGGGACTGAAGCTTTCTTT. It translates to CASSLPQGRGTEAFF.

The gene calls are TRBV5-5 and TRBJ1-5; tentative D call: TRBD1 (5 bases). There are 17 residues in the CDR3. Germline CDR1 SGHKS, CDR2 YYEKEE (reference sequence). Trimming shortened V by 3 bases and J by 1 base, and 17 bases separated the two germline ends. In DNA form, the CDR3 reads TGTGCCAGCAGCTCGTCCAGACAGAGTAACAGCAATCAGCCCCAGCATTTT. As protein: CASSSSRQSNSNQPQHF.